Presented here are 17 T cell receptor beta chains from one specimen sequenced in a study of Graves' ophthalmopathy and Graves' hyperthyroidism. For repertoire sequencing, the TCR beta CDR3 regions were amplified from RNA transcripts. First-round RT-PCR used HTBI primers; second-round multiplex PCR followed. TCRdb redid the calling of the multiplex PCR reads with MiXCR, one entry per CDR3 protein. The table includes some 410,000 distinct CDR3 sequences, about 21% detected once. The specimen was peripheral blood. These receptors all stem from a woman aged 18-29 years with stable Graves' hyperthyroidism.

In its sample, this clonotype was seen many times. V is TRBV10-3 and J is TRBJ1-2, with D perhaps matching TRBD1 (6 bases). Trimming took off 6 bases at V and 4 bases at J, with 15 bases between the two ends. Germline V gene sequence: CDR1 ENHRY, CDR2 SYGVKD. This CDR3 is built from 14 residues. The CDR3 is CAISRNDRSYGYTF. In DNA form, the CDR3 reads TGTGCCATCAGCAGAAATGACAGGAGCTATGGCTACACCTTC.

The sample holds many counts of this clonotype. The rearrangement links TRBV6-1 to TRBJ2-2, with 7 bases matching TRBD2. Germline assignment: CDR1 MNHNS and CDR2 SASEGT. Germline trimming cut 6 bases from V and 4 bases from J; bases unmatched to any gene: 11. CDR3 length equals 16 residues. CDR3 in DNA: TGTGCCAGCAGCGACACCAAAGGGGAGGGCACCGGGGAGCTGTTTTTT. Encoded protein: CASSDTKGEGTGELFF.

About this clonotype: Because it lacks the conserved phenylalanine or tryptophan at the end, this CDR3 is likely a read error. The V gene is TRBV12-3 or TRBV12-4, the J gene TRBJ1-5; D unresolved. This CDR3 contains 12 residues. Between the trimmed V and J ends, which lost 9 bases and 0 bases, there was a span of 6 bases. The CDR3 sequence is CASRNSNQPQHY. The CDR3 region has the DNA TGTGCCAGTAGAAATAGCAATCAGCCCCAGCATTAT.

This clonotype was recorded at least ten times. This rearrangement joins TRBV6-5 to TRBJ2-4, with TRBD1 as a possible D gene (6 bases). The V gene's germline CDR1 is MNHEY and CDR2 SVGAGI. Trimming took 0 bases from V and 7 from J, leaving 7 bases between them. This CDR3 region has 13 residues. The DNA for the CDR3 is TGTGCCAGCAGTTACTCTAGGGGGAACATTCAGTACTTC. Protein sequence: CASSYSRGNIQYF.

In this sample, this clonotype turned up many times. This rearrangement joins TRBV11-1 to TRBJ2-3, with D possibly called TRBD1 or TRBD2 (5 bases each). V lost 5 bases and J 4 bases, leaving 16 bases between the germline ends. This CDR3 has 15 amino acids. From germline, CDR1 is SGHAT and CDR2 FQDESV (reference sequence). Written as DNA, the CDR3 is TGTGCCAGCAGCCTGTACAGGTCCGGGGCAGATACGCAGTATTTT. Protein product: CASSLYRSGADTQYF.

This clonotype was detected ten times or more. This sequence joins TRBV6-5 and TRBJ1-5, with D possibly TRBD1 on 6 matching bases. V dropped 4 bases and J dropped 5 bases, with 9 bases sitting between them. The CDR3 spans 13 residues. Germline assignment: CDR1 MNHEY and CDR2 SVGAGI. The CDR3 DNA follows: TGTGCCAGCAGTTCGGGACATTATCAGCCCCAGCATTTT. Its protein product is CASSSGHYQPQHF.

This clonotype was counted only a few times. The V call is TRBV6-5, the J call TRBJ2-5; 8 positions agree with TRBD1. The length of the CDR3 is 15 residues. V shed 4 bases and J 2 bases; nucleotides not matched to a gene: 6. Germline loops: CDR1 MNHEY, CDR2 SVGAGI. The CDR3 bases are TGTGCCAGCAGTTCGACAGGGGCTAGGCAAGAGACCCAGTACTTC. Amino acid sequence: CASSSTGARQETQYF.

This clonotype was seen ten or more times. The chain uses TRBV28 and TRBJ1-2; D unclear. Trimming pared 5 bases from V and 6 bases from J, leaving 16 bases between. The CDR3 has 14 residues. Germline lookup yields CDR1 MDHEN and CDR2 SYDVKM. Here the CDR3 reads CASSPSKSRDGYTF. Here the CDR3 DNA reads TGTGCCAGCAGTCCTTCTAAATCTAGGGATGGCTACACCTTC.

The CDR3 is CASRLAGGIDEQYF. CDR3 sequence (DNA): TGTGCCAGCAGGCTAGCGGGGGGGATCGACGAGCAGTACTTC. The chain couples TRBV12-3 or TRBV12-4 to TRBJ2-7; TRBD2 aligns across 12 bases. J lost 5 bases, V lost 6 bases, and 5 bases had no gene match. This CDR3 comprises 14 residues.

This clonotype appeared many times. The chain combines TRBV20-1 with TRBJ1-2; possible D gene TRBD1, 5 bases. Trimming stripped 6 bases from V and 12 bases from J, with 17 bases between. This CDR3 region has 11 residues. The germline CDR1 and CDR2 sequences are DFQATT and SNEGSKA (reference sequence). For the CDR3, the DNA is TGCAGTGCCCCGACTGGGGCTACGGACACCTTC. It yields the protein CSAPTGATDTF.

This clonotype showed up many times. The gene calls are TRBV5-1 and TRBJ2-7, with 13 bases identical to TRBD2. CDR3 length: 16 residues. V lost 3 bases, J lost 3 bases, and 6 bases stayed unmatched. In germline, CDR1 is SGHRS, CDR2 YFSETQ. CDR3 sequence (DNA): TGCGCCAGCAGCTACGGACTAGCGGGAGAAGACTACGAGCAGTACTTC. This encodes CASSYGLAGEDYEQYF.

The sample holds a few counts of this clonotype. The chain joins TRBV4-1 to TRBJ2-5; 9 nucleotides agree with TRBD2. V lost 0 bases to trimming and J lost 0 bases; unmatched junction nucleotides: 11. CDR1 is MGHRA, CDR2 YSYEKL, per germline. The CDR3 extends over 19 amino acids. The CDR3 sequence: CASSQDAGGRASHQETQYF. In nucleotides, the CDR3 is TGCGCCAGCAGCCAAGATGCGGGCGGGAGGGCCTCACACCAAGAGACCCAGTACTTC.

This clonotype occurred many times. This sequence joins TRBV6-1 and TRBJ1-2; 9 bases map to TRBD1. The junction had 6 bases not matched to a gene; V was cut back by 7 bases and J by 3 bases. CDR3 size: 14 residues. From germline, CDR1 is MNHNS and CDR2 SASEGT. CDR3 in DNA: TGTGCCAGCAATCCGGGACAGGGCGACTATGGCTACACCTTC. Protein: CASNPGQGDYGYTF.

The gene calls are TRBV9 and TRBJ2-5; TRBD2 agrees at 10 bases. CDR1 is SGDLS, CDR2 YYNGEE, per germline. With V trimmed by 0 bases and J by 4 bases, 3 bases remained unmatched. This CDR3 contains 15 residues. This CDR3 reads CASSVDSGRGETQYF. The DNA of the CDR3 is TGTGCCAGCAGCGTAGACAGCGGGAGGGGAGAGACCCAGTACTTC.

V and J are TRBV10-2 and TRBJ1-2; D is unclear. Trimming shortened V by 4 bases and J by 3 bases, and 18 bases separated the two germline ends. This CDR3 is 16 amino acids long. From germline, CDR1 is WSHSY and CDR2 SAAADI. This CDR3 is CASSATILGYDYGYTF. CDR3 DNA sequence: TGCGCCAGCAGTGCCACTATTTTAGGGTACGACTATGGCTACACCTTC.

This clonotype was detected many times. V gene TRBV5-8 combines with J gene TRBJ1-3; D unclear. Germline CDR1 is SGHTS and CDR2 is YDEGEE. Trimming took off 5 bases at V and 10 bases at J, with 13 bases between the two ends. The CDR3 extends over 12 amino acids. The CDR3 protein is CASSPRLRTIYF. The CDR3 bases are TGTGCCAGCAGTCCACGACTACGTACCATATATTTT. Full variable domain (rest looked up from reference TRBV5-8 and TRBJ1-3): EAGVTQSPTHLIKTRGQQATLRCSPISGHTSVYWYQQALGLGLQFLLWYDEGEERNRGNFPPRFSGRQFPNYSSELNVNALELEDSALYLCASSPRLRTIYFGEGSWLTVV.

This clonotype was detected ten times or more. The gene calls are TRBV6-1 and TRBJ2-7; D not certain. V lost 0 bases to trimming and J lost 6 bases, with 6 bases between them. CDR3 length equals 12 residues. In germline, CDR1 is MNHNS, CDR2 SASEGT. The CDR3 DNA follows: TGTGCCAGCAGTGAAGCAGTGCGCGAGCAGTACTTC. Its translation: CASSEAVREQYF.